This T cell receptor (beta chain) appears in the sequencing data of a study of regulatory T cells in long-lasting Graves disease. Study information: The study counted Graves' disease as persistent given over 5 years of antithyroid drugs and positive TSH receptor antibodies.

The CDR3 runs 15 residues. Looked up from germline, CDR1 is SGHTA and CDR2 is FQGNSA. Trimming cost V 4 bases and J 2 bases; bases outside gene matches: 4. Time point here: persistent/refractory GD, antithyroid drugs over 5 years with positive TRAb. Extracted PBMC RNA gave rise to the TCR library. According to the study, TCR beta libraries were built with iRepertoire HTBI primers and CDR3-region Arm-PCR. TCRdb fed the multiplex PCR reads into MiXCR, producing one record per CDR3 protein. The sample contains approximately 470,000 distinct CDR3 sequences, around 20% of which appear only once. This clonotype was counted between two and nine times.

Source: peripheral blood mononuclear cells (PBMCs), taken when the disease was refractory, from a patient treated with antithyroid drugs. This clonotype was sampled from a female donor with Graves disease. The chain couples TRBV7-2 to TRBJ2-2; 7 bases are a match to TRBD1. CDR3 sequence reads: CASSSGTDNTGELFF. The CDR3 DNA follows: TGTGCCAGCAGCTCCGGGACAGACAACACCGGGGAGCTGTTTTTT.